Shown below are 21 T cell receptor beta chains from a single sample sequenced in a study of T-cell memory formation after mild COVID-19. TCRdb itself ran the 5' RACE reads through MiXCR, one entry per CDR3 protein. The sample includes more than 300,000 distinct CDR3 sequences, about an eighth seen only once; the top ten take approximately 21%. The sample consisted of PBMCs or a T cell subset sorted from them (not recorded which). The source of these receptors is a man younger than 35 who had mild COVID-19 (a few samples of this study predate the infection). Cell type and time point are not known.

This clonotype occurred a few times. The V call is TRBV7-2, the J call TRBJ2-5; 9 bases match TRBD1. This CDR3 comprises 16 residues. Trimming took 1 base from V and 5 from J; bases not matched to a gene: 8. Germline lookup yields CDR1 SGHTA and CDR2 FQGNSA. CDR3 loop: CASSLGGTGRRETQYF. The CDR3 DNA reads TGTGCCAGCAGCTTAGGAGGGACAGGGCGTCGGGAGACCCAGTACTTC.

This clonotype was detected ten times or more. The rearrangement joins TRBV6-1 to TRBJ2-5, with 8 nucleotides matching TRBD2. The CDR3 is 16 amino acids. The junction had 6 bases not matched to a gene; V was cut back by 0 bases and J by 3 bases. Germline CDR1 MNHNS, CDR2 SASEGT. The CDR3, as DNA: TGTGCCAGCAGTGAAGCGATCGGTAGCGGGGAAGAGACCCAGTACTTC. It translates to CASSEAIGSGEETQYF.

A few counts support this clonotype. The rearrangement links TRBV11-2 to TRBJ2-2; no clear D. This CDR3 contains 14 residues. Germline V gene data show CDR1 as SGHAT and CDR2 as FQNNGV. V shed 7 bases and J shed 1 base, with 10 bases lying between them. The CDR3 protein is CASTAAGNTGELFF. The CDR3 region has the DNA TGTGCCAGCACCGCGGCCGGGAACACCGGGGAGCTGTTTTTT.

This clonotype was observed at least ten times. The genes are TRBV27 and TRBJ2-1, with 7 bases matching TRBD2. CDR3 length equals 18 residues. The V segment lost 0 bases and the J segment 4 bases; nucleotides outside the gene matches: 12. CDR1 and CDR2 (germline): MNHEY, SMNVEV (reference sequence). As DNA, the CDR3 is TGTGCCAGCAGTTTATCGGTGCCTAGCGGATATCTATACAATGAGCAGTTCTTC. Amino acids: CASSLSVPSGYLYNEQFF.

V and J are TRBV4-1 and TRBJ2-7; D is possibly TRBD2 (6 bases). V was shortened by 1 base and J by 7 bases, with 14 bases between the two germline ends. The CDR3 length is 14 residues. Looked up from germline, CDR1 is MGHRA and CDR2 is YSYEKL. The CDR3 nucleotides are TGCGCCAGCAGCCAAGGCGAGCCGGGGGAAGAGCAGTACGTC. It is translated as CASSQGEPGEEQYV.

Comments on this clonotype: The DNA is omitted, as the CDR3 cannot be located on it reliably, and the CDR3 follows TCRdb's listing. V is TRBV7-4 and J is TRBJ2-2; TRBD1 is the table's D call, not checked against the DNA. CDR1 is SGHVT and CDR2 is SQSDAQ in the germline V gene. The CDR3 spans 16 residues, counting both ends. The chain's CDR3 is CASSLEGGRTPGSCFF.

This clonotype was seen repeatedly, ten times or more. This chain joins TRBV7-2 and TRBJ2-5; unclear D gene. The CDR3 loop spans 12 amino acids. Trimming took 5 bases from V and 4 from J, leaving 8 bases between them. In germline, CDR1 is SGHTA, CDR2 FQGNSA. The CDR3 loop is CASSNRLETQYF. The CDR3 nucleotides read TGTGCCAGCAGCAACAGACTAGAGACCCAGTACTTC.

CDR3 coding DNA: TGTGCCAGCAGCTTGCAGGGGGCCCCAGATACGCAGTATTTT. This codes for CASSLQGAPDTQYF. This rearrangement joins TRBV7-2 to TRBJ2-3; 8 bases are shared with TRBD1. The CDR3 length is 14 residues. Germline lookup yields CDR1 SGHTA and CDR2 FQGNSA. V shed 3 bases and J 4 bases; nucleotides not matched to a gene: 3.

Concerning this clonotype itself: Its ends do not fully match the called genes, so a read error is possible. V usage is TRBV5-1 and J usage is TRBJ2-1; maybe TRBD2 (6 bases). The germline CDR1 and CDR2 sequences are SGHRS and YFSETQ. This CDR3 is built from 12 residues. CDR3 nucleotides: TGCGCCAGCAGGTTGGGACTCCGGGAGCAGTTCTTC. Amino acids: CASRLGLREQFF.

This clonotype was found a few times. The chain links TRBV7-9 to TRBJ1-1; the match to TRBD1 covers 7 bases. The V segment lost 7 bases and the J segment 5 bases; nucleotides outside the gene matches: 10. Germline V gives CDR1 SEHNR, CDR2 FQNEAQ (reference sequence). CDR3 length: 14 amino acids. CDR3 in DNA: TGTGCCAGCACCAAGGGACAGACAGGAACTGAAGCTTTCTTT. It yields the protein CASTKGQTGTEAFF. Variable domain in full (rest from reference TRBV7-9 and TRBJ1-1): DTGVSQNPRHKITKRGQNVTFRCDPISEHNRLYWYRQTLGQGPEFLTYFQNEAQLEKSRLLSDRFSAERPKGSFSTLEIQRTEQGDSAMYLCASTKGQTGTEAFFGQGTRLTVV.

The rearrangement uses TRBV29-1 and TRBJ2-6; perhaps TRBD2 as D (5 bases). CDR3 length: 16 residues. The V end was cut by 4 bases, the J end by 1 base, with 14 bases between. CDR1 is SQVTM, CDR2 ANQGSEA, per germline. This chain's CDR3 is CSVGTDFESGANVLTF. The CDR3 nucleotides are TGCAGCGTTGGCACGGACTTCGAGTCTGGGGCCAACGTCCTGACTTTC.

CDR3 sequence reads: CASSGAQRSPLHF. The CDR3 DNA follows: TGTGCCAGCAGTGGTGCCCAGCGTTCACCCCTCCACTTT. The chain is built from TRBV12-3 or TRBV12-4 and TRBJ1-6; D not resolved. V was shortened by 5 bases and J by 9 bases, with 11 bases between the two germline ends. The CDR3 loop spans 13 amino acids.

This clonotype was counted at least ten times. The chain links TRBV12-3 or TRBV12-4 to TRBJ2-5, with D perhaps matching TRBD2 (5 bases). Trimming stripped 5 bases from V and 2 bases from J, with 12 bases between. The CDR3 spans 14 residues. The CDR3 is CASSTVRGQETQYF. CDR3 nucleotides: TGTGCCAGCAGTACCGTCCGAGGGCAAGAGACCCAGTACTTC.

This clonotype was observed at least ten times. The CDR3 DNA follows: TGCGCCAGCAGCCCACGAGGGGGCTCTAATGAAAAACTGTTTTTT. It codes for CASSPRGGSNEKLFF. The V gene is TRBV4-1, the J gene TRBJ1-4; 7 bases are shared with TRBD1. Looked up from germline, CDR1 is MGHRA and CDR2 is YSYEKL. The CDR3 length is 15 residues. Trimming took 4 bases from V and 3 from J; bases not matched to a gene: 5.

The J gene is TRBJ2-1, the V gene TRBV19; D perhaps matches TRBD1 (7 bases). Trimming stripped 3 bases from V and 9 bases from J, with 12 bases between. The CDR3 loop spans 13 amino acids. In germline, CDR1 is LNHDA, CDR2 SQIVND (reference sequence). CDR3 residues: CASSIMEGAEQFF. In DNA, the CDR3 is TGTGCCAGTAGTATTATGGAGGGGGCTGAGCAGTTCTTC.

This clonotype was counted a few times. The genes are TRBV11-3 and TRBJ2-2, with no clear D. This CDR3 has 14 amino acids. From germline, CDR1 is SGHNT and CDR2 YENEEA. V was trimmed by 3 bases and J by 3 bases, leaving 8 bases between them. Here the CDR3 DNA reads TGTGCCAGCAGCTTGACGTGGGACACCGGGGAGCTGTTTTTT. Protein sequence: CASSLTWDTGELFF.

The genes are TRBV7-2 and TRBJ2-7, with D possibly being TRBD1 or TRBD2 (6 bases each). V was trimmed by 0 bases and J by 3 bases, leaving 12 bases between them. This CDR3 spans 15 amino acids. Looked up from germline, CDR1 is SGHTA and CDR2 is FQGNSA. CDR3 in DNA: TGTGCCAGCAGCTTAGCTCGGGGGCCCGGCTACGAGCAGTACGTC. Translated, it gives CASSLARGPGYEQYV.

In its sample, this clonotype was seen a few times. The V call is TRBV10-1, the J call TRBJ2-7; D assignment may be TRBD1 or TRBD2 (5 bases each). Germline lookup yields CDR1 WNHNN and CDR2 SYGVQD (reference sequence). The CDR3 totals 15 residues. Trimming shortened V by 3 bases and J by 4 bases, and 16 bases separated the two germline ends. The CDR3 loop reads CASSDYGISGYEQYF. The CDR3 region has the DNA TGCGCCAGCAGTGATTACGGGATTTCAGGGTACGAGCAGTACTTC.

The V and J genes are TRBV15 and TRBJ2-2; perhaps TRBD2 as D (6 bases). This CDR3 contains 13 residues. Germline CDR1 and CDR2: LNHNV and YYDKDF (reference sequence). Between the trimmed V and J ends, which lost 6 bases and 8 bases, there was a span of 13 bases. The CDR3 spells CATSSTSPGELFF. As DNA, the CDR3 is TGTGCCACCAGTTCGACTAGTCCAGGGGAGCTGTTTTTT.

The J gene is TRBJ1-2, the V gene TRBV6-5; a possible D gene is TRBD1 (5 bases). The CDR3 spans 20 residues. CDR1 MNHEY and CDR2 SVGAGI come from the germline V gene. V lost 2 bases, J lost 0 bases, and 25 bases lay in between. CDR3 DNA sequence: TGTGCCAGCAGTTACACTCCTACACTCCAGACAGCTCCAGCTAACTATGGCTACACCTTC. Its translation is CASSYTPTLQTAPANYGYTF.

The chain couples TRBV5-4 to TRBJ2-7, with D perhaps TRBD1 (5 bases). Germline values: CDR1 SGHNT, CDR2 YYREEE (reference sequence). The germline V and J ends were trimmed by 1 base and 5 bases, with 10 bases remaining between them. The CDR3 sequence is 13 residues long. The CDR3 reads CASSLQGVDEQYF. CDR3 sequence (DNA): TGTGCCAGCAGCTTGCAGGGTGTGGACGAGCAGTACTTC.